This TCR beta chain originates from a study of T cells in Graves' hyperthyroidism and ophthalmopathy. RNA transcripts served as the template for amplifying TCR beta CDR3 regions. HTBI primers were employed in a first-round RT-PCR of the TCR CDR3. TCRdb redid the calling of the multiplex PCR reads with MiXCR, one entry per CDR3 protein. The repertoire holds more than 500,000 distinct CDR3 sequences, with 12% to 15% as singletons. The CDR3 is 16 residues long. Germline V gene lookup returns CDR1 MNHNY and CDR2 SVGAGI (reference sequence). V gave up 0 bases and J gave up 5 bases, with 11 bases separating them.

This sequence originates from a woman aged 40 to 50 with Graves' hyperthyroidism. J is TRBJ1-6 and V is TRBV6-6; D gene unclear. The sample was blood. CDR3 nucleotide sequence: TGTGCCAGCAGTTACTCGGCCTTCCCCAATAATTCACCCCTCCACTTT. Protein: CASSYSAFPNNSPLHF.